The 10 T cell receptor beta chains given below trace back to one sample, sequenced in a study of T cells expressing NK-cell markers. No DNA is given; TCRdb re-called the 5' RACE reads and lists each CDR3 protein once. The sample totals around 260,000 distinct CDR3 sequences. The sequenced sample consisted of blood T cells: a sorted CD56 or NKG2C T cell subset, CD4+ or CD8+ T cells, or bulk PBMC T cells (not recorded which). Receptors were obtained from a woman aged 18 to 75 in good health.

The chain recombines TRBV19 with TRBJ1-2; TCRdb reports TRBD1, a call that lacks DNA to check it against. The CDR3 consists of 17 residues. Germline values: CDR1 LNHDA, CDR2 SQIVND (reference sequence). Here the CDR3 reads CASRTKAGGGPSYGYTF. The full variable domain, rest sourced from reference TRBV19 and TRBJ1-2, is DGGITQSPKYLFRKEGQNVTLSCEQNLNHDAMYWYRQDPGQGLRLIYYSQIVNDFQKGDIAEGYSVSREKKESFPLTVTSAQKNPTAFYLCASRTKAGGGPSYGYTFGSGTRLTVV.

The chain employs TRBV30 and TRBJ2-5. The CDR3 extends over 13 amino acids. Germline values: CDR1 GTSNPN, CDR2 SVGIG (reference sequence). CDR3 sequence: CAWSVLVQETQYF.

CDR3 amino acids: CASSLVGKGSDTQYF. This chain connects TRBV7-2 to TRBJ2-3; absent DNA, TCRdb's TRBD1 call cannot be checked. This CDR3 region has 15 residues. The germline CDR1 and CDR2 sequences are SGHTA and FQGNSA.

The chain recombines TRBV20-1 with TRBJ2-3; no DNA is available, so the TRBD1 call from TCRdb remains unchecked. The V gene's germline CDR1 is DFQATT and CDR2 SNEGSKA (reference sequence). The CDR3 length is 15 residues. This chain's CDR3 is CSASVGGASTDTQYF.

The CDR3 loop is CASSLGKGRGPGKAFF. The chain is built from TRBV12-3 or TRBV12-4 and TRBJ1-1; TCRdb designates TRBD1, a call that cannot be tested without DNA. The CDR3 has 16 amino acids.

The chain employs TRBV20-1 and TRBJ2-4. Germline V gene lookup returns CDR1 DFQATT and CDR2 SNEGSKA (reference sequence). CDR3 length equals 12 residues. Here the CDR3 reads CSARDSINIQYF.

This rearrangement joins TRBV4-1 to TRBJ2-1; TCRdb reports TRBD2, a call that lacks DNA to check it against. The CDR3 runs to 15 residues. In germline, CDR1 is MGHRA, CDR2 YSYEKL. The CDR3 protein is CASSQDTASYNEQFF.

This sequence joins TRBV12-3 or TRBV12-4 and TRBJ2-7. The CDR3 is 12 residues long. The CDR3 spells CASRMDRNEQYF.

The rearrangement links TRBV7-8 to TRBJ1-2; without DNA, the TCRdb call of TRBD1 cannot be checked. Germline loops: CDR1 SGHVS, CDR2 FQNEAQ. The CDR3 contains 15 residues. This CDR3 is CASSPETGMNYGYTF.

V and J are TRBV6-2 or TRBV6-3 and TRBJ2-1; TCRdb's D call, TRBD1, is unchecked because there is no DNA. Germline lookup yields CDR1 MNHEY and CDR2 SVGEGT. The CDR3 extends over 15 amino acids. CDR3 loop: CASIDDSKGANEQFF.